These T cell receptor beta chains were read from a single sample in a study of cytomegalovirus exposure and HLA in healthy donors. TCRdb keeps only in-frame clones here, not all; method: immunoSEQ multiplex PCR. This sample has about 240,000 clones, with about 81% found just once. Sequencing used PBMCs. The receptors come from a woman aged 55 to 70 in good health and CMV-seropositive. CDR3s include the opening cysteine and the closing phenylalanine or tryptophan. The D gene is left open where the match is weak. A clone size is listed for some rows: how often the clone was seen (once, few, many), or a class if it is expanded.

J gene	clone size	D gene	V gene	CDR3 DNA	CDR3 protein
TRBJ1-5	.	.	TRBV9	TGTGCCAGCAGCGTCGCGGCGGGAAATCAGCCCCAGCATTTT	CASSVAAGNQPQHF
TRBJ2-5	.	.	TRBV6-1	TGTGCCAGCAGTGAATCCGGCACAGGTACTCAAGAGACCCAGTACTTC	CASSESGTGTQETQYF
TRBJ2-7	.	TRBD2	TRBV28	TGTGCCAGCAGTATCTCTAGCGGCTCCTACGAGCAGTACTTC	CASSISSGSYEQYF
TRBJ2-7	few	.	TRBV4-1	TGCGCCAGCAGCCAAGATCAAACCTACGAGCAGTACTTC	CASSQDQTYEQYF
TRBJ2-7	.	TRBD2	TRBV9	TGTGCCCCCTCCCCCCGGTTGCGGGAGCCCGAGCAGTACTTC	CAPSPRLREPEQYF
TRBJ2-3	.	.	TRBV7-6	TGTGCCAGCAGCTTAGTTTCGGGGAGGACAGATACGCAGTATTTT	CASSLVSGRTDTQYF
TRBJ2-3	.	TRBD2	TRBV4-2	TGTGCCAGCAGCCCCTATAGCGGGAGTGGCACAGATACGCAGTATTTT	CASSPYSGSGTDTQYF
TRBJ1-5	.	.	TRBV11-2	TGTGCCAGCGCTGTGGAGAGCAATCAGCCCCAGCATTTT	CASAVESNQPQHF
TRBJ2-7	few	.	TRBV9	TGTGCCAGCACCAGGGGTGAGCCCACCTTATACGAGCAGTACTTC	CASTRGEPTLYEQYF
TRBJ2-3	once	.	TRBV7-2	TGTGCCAGCAGCTTAGCCCCCACTAGGCCAGATACGCAGTATTTT	CASSLAPTRPDTQYF
TRBJ2-3	few	TRBD1	TRBV5-1	TGCGCCAGCAGCGTAGGACAGGGGGCGGGAGATACGCAGTATTTT	CASSVGQGAGDTQYF
TRBJ1-4	.	.	TRBV29-1	TGCAGCGTTGGGGGGGCAACTAATGAAAAACTGTTTTTT	CSVGGATNEKLFF
TRBJ2-5	.	.	TRBV7-9	TGTGCCAGCAGCTCCCGGACAGTCCAAGAGACCCAGTACTTC	CASSSRTVQETQYF
TRBJ2-7	.	.	TRBV7-2	TGTGCCAGCAGCTTATCCCGCGGCGGGGTCGACTACGAGCAGTACTTC	CASSLSRGGVDYEQYF
TRBJ1-6	few	.	TRBV6-4	TGTGCTACTAAGAGTTCAAACGCGGATAATTCACCCCTCCACTTT	CATKSSNADNSPLHF
TRBJ1-2	.	.	TRBV30	TGTGCCTGGAGTCCCACGGGGGGGGGCTTACCGGGCTACACCTTC	CAWSPTGGGLPGYTF
TRBJ2-7	.	.	TRBV30	TGTGCCTGGAGTGTACAAGGGGGCTACGAGCAGTACTTC	CAWSVQGGYEQYF
TRBJ2-1	.	.	TRBV18	TGTGCCAGCTCGCCAACTCAGGGCGATGAGCAGTTCTTC	CASSPTQGDEQFF
TRBJ2-7	.	TRBD2	TRBV9	TGTGCCAGCAGCCATGGACTAGCGGGAGGAGGCTACGAGCAGTACTTC	CASSHGLAGGGYEQYF
TRBJ2-7	.	.	TRBV25-1	TGTGCCAGCAGTGAATGGGGCAGGGGCAACTCCTACGAGCAGTACTTC	CASSEWGRGNSYEQYF
TRBJ2-1	.	.	TRBV5-1	TGCGCCAGCAGCTTGTTAGGGGACAATGAGCAGTTCTTC	CASSLLGDNEQFF
TRBJ1-5	once	.	TRBV6-5	TGTGCCAGCAGTTACTCGGGAGTCAATCAGCCCCAGCATTTT	CASSYSGVNQPQHF
TRBJ2-3	.	TRBD2	TRBV6-5	TGTGCCAGCAGTTTCTTCCTGGCGGGAGTCGCAGATACGCAGTATTTT	CASSFFLAGVADTQYF
TRBJ2-1	.	.	TRBV18	TGTGCCAGCTCACCAGGGCGATCCTACAATGAGCAGTTCTTC	CASSPGRSYNEQFF
TRBJ2-7	.	.	TRBV5-6	TGTGCCAGCAGCTCCTTCTTAAACACCTTCTACGAGCAGTACTTC	CASSSFLNTFYEQYF
TRBJ1-1	.	.	TRBV5-1	TGCGCCAGCAGCTTTAATCCGGGAGGACGGAACACTGAAGCTTTCTTT	CASSFNPGGRNTEAFF
TRBJ2-2	.	.	TRBV4-1	TGCGCCAGCAGCCAAGTATCGGTAGAAAGCTACACCGGGGAGCTGTTTTTT	CASSQVSVESYTGELFF
TRBJ2-3	.	TRBD2	TRBV7-6	TGTGCCAGCAGCTCTACTAGCGGGACTATAGATACGCAGTATTTT	CASSSTSGTIDTQYF
TRBJ2-6	once	.	TRBV5-1	TGCGCCAGCAGCTTGGGATGGGAGGACTCTGGGGCCAACGTCCTGACTTTC	CASSLGWEDSGANVLTF
TRBJ1-2	.	.	TRBV19	TGTGCCAGTAGTAGGGCTCCCTATGGCTACACCTTC	CASSRAPYGYTF
TRBJ1-5	once	.	TRBV19	TGTGCCAGTAGTACCTCAGAAGATAGCAATCAGCCCCAGCATTTT	CASSTSEDSNQPQHF
TRBJ2-7	.	TRBD2	TRBV29-1	TGCAGCGTTGAAGGACTAGCGGGAGTTTCCGAGCAGTACTTC	CSVEGLAGVSEQYF
TRBJ2-3	.	TRBD2	TRBV5-1	TGCGCCAGCAGCTTGGCCGGCCGAACGGGACTAGCGGGAGGGGCCGGAGGAGATACGCAGTATTTT	CASSLAGRTGLAGGAGGDTQYF
TRBJ2-4	.	TRBD1	TRBV19	TGTGCCAGTTCCGGGACAGGGAACATTCAGTACTTC	CASSGTGNIQYF
TRBJ2-3	.	.	TRBV2	TGTGCCCGCAGGGGTACAGGGCGGACAGATACGCAGTATTTT	CARRGTGRTDTQYF
TRBJ2-5	.	TRBD2	TRBV14	TGTGCCAGCAGTTATAGCGGGAGGCGGGAGACCCAGTACTTC	CASSYSGRRETQYF
TRBJ2-7	.	TRBD1	TRBV19	TGTGCCAGTAGTGGGGGGACAGGGACCTACGAGCAGTACTTC	CASSGGTGTYEQYF
TRBJ2-5	.	TRBD2	TRBV7-7	TGTGCCAGCAGCCGTGGGGGACTAGCGGGAGGGCCCGAGACCCAGTACTTC	CASSRGGLAGGPETQYF
TRBJ2-7	.	TRBD1	TRBV2	TGTGCCAGCAGTAAATCGACAGGGCCCCGATCCTACGAGCAGTACTTC	CASSKSTGPRSYEQYF
TRBJ2-6	.	.	TRBV25-1	TGTGCCAGCAGTCCCGGGAGCGGGGCCAACGTCCTGACTTTC	CASSPGSGANVLTF
TRBJ1-5	.	.	TRBV6-5	TGTGCCAGCAGTTACTCGGGGCAGGGGAAACAGCCCCAGCATTTT	CASSYSGQGKQPQHF
TRBJ1-2	.	.	TRBV28	TGTGCCAGCAATTGGGAGCGGCTCCACTATGGCTACACCTTC	CASNWERLHYGYTF
TRBJ2-7	.	TRBD1	TRBV25-1	TGTGCCAGCAGTGGCTTGACAGGGGGCCCCTACGAGCAGTACTTC	CASSGLTGGPYEQYF
TRBJ1-4	.	.	TRBV2	TGTGCCAGCAGTCAGGGACAAGAAAAACTGTTTTTT	CASSQGQEKLFF
TRBJ2-1	few	.	TRBV5-1	TGCGCCAGCAGCCCGGACGGGGGTTGGGATGAGCAGTTCTTC	CASSPDGGWDEQFF
TRBJ1-1	.	.	TRBV7-9	TGTGCCAGCAGCTTGACAGAGGCTGAAGCTTTCTTT	CASSLTEAEAFF
TRBJ1-1	.	.	TRBV18	TGTGCCAGCTCACCTCCGGGATACACTGAAGCTTTCTTT	CASSPPGYTEAFF
TRBJ2-7	.	.	TRBV7-3	TGTGCCAGCAGCGATCAACCGAGCGACGAGCAGTACTTC	CASSDQPSDEQYF
TRBJ1-3	.	.	TRBV5-6	TGTGCCAGCAGATTGACAGGAAACTCTGGAAACACCATATATTTT	CASRLTGNSGNTIYF
TRBJ2-1	.	TRBD2	TRBV27	TGTGCCAGCAGTCGGAGGCTAGCGGGAGGAAATTACCTCTACAATGAGCAGTTCTTC	CASSRRLAGGNYLYNEQFF
TRBJ2-3	.	TRBD2	TRBV4-1	TGCGCCAGCAGCCCTCGAGCGGGGACCACAGATACGCAGTATTTT	CASSPRAGTTDTQYF
TRBJ1-1	once	.	TRBV6-5	TGTGCCAGCAGTGCAGGAACATTCGCTGAAGCTTTCTTT	CASSAGTFAEAFF
TRBJ1-1	.	.	TRBV6-4	TGTGCCAGCAGGGCAGGGTTGACCACTGAAGCTTTCTTT	CASRAGLTTEAFF
TRBJ1-5	once	TRBD1	TRBV28	TGTGCCAGCAGGCAGGGACAGGGGAATCAGCCCCAGCATTTT	CASRQGQGNQPQHF
TRBJ2-5	once	TRBD2	TRBV7-7	TGTGCCAGCAGCTTAGGGAGACTAGCGAGGGGGGAGACCCAGTACTTC	CASSLGRLARGETQYF
TRBJ1-2	.	TRBD1	TRBV10-3	TGTGCCATCAGTGGGACAGGACTTAACTATGGCTACACCTTC	CAISGTGLNYGYTF
TRBJ2-2	.	.	TRBV27	TGTGCCAGCAGTAAATCGACGGTTGGGGGGAGCACCGGGGAGCTGTTTTTT	CASSKSTVGGSTGELFF